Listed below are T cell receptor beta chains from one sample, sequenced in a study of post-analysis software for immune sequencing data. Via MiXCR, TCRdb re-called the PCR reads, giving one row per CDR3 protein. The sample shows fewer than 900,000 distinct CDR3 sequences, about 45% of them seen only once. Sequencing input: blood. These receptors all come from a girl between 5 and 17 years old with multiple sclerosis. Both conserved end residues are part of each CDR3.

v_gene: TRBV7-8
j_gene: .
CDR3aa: CASSFARDGTTQSYEQYF

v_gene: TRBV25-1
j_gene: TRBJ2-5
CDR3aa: CASSPVRGEETQYF

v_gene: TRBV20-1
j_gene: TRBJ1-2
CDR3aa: CSARDPTGAGYGYTF

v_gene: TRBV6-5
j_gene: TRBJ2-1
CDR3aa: CASSYEANGNEQFF

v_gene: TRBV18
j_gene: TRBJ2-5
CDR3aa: CASSPEGLAEETQYF

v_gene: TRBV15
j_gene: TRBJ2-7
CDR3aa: CATSRQRGGYEQYF

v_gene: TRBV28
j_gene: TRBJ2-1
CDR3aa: CASSLLRGGMFF

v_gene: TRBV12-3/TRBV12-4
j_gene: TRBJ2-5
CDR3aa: CASSPREGRETQYF

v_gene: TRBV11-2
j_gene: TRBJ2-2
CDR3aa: CASSYGVTGELFF

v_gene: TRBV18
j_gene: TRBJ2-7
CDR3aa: CASSEGVTGGLDEQYF

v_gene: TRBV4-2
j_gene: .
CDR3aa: CASGQVFRTSGLYEQYF

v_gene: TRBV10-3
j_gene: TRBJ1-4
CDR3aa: CAISPRGVISTNEKLFF

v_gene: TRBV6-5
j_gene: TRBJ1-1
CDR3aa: CASTRGGDMNTEAFF

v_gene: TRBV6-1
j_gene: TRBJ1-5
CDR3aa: CASSVWGATEQPQHF

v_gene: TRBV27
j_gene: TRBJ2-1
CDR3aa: CASSLGTGPYNEQFF

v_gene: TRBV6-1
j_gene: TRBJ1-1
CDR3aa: CASTSLAEEVNTEAFF

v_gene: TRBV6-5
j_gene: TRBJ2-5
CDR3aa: CASSYTGSRETQYF

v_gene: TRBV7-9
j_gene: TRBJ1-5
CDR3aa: CASSHSLGVSNQPQHF

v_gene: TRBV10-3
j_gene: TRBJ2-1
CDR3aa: CAISERARDNEQFF

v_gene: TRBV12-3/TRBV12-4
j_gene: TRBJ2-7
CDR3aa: CASSDGTSGGTYEQYF

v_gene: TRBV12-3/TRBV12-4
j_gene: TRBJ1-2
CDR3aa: CASSFAVNYGYTF

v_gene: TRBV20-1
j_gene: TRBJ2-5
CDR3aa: CSAIRTSEWQETQYF

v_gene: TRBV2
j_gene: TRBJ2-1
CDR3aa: CASTSGLAGVNEQFF

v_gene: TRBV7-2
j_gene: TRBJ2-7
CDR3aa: CANSSHLSYEQYF

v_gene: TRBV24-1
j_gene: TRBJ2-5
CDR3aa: CATSEHRDDIWETQYF

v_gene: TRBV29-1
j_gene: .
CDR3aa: CSVASPTDEQYF

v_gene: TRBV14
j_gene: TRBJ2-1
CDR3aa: CASSLGSSGRPYNEQFF

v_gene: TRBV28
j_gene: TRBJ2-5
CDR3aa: CASSLWTSGIIAQYF

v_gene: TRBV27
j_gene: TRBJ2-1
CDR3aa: CASSSTSLNEQFF

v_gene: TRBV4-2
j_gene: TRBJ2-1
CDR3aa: CASSQSAPSSYNEQFF

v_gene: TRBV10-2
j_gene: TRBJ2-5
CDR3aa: CASSPLPIRDSQETQYF

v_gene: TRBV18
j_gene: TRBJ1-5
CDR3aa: CASSPGLADKEQHF

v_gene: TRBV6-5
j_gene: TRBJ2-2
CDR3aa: CASSYGGTGELFF

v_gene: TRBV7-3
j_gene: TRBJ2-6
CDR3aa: CASGRDSSGANVLTF

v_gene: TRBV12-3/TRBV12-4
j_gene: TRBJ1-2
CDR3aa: CASSFSSPFLNYGYTF

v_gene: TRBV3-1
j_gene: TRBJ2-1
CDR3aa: CASSQYLAGGPDEQFF

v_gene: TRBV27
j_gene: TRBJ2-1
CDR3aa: CASSLDARPGYNEQFF

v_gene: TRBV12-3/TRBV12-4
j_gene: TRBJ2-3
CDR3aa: CASMTLAPYTQYF

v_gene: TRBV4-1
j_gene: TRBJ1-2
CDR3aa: CASSQELGVYTF

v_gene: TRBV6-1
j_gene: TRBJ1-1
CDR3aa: CASRGGRGRLNTEAFF

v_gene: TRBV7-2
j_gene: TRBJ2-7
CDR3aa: CASSWGRAGGGEQYF

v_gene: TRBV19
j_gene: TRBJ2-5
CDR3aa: CASSSSGLYQETQYF

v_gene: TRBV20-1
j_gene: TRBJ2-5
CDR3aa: CSARDTQGAGETQYF

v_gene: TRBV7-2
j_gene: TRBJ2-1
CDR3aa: CASSRGLAGVQSHEQFF

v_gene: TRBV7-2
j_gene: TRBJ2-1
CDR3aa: CASSLTPVSSYNEQFF

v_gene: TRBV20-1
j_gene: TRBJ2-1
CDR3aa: CSARGGIEQFF

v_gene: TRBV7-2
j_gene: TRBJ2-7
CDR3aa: CASTHPSLEQYF

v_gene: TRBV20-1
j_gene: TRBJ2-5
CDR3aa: CSARGAGVIQETQYF

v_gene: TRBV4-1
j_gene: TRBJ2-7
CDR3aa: CASSQGGVTSSYEQYF

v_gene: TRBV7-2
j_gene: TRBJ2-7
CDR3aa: CASTGWASYEQYF

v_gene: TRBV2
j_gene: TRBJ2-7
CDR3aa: CANSVKWGESSYEQYF

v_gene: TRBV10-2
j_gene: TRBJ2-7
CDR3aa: CASGEGVGREQYF

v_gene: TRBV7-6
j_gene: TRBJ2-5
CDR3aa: CASSLEGRLAGTQETQYF

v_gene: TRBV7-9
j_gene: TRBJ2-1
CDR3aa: CASSPPGLAGVHEQFF

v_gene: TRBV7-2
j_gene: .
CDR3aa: CASSPGLRSGGGKETQYF